This T cell receptor beta chain was profiled in a study of blood T cell repertoires in COVID-19. Study-wide background: T cells, B-cell-depleted T cells, or PBMCs supplied cDNA or gDNA.

CDR1 SNHLY and CDR2 FYNNEI come from the germline V gene. This CDR3 is 13 amino acids long. The V and J ends lost 4 bases and 6 bases respectively, with 10 bases between them. Using immunoSEQ multiplex PCR, the repertoire was profiled, and TCRdb retains in-frame clones only, with some absent. The table includes about 280,000 clones, approximately 86% detected once. Sequencing was performed on peripheral blood. The chain links TRBV2 to TRBJ1-5; D is uncertain. This sequence originates from a man aged 18 to 35 with active or convalescent COVID-19. In DNA form, the CDR3 reads TGTGCCAGCAGTGCAGAGGAGGGTCAGCCCCAGCATTTT. Protein product: CASSAEEGQPQHF.